This T cell receptor beta chain was sequenced during a study of T cells in Graves' hyperthyroidism and ophthalmopathy. Uncontrolled infection, other autoimmune disease, pregnancy or lactation led to exclusion. Sample collection date corresponds to first hyperthyroidism diagnosis, prior to any ophthalmopathy symptoms. The PBMCs were sourced from fresh peripheral blood (approximately 9.6 ml). The germline gives CDR1 GTSNPN, CDR2 SVGIG (reference sequence). The CDR3 sequence is 13 residues long. V lost 2 bases and J 7 bases, leaving 12 bases between the germline ends. This clonotype was counted ten times or more. RNA transcripts gave rise to amplified TCR beta CDR3 regions. HTBI primers were the set used in a first-round RT-PCR of the TCR CDR3. TCRdb re-analysed the multiplex PCR reads in MiXCR, keeping a single row per CDR3 protein. Altogether around 700,000 distinct CDR3 sequences are present, approximately 18% being singletons, with the ten largest covering about a sixth.

This sequence joins TRBV30 and TRBJ1-5; D possibly corresponds to TRBD1 (6 bases). The sample consisted of blood. This TCR came from a woman aged 50 to 60 with Graves' hyperthyroidism that later progressed to Graves' ophthalmopathy. CDR3 sequence reads: CAWSPRGEQPQHF. CDR3 nucleotides: TGTGCCTGGAGTCCCAGGGGAGAACAGCCCCAGCATTTT.